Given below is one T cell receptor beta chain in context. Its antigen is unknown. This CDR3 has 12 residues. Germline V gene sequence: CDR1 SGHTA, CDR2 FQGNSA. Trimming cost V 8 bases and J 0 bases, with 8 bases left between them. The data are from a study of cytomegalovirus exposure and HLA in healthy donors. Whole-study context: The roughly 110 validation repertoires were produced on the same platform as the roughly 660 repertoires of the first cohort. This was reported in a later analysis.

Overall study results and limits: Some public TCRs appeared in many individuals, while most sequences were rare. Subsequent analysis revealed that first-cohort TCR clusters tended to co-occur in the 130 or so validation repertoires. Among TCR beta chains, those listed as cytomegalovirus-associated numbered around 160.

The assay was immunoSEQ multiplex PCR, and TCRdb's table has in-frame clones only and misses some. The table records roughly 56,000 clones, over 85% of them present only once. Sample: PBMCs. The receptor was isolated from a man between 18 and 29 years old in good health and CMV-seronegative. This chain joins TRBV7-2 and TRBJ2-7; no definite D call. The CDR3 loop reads CASGRYSYEQYF. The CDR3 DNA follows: TGTGCCAGCGGCCGTTACTCCTACGAGCAGTACTTC.